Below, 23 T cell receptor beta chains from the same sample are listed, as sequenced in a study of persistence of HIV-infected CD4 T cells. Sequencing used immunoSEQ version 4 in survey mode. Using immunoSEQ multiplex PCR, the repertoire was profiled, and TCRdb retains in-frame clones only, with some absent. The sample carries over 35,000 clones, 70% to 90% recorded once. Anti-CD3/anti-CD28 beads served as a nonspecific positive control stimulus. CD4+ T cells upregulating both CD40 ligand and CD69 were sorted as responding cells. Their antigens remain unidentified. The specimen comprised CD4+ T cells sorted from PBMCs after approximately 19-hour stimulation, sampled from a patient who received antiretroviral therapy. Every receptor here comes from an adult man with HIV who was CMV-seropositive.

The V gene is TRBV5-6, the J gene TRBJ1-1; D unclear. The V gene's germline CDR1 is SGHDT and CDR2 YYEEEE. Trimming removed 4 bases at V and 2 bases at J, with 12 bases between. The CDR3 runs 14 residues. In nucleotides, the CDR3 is TGTGCCAGCAGCCTCCCGGGATCTAACACTGAAGCTTTCTTT. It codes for CASSLPGSNTEAFF.

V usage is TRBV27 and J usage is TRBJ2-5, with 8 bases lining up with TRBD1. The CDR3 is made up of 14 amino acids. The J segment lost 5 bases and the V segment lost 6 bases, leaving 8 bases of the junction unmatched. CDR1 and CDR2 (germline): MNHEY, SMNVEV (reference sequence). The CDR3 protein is CASSLATGGETQYF. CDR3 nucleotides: TGTGCCAGCAGCCTAGCTACAGGGGGGGAGACCCAGTACTTC.

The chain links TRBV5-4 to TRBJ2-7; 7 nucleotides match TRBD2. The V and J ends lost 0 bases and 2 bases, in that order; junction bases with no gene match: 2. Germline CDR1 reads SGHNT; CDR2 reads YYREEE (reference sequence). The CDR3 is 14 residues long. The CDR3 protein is CASSLESGAYEQYF. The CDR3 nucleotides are TGTGCCAGCAGCTTGGAGAGCGGGGCCTACGAGCAGTACTTC.

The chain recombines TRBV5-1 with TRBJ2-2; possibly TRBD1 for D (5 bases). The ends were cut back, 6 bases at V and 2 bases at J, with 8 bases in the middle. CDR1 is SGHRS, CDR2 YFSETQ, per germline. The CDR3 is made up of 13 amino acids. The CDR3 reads CASTQGNTGELFF. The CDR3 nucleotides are TGCGCCAGCACTCAGGGTAACACCGGGGAGCTGTTTTTT. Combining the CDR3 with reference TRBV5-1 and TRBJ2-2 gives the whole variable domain KAGVTQTPRYLIKTRGQQVTLSCSPISGHRSVSWYQQTPGQGLQFLFEYFSETQRNKGNFPGRFSGRQFSNSRSEMNVSTLELGDSALYLCASTQGNTGELFFGEGSRLTVL.

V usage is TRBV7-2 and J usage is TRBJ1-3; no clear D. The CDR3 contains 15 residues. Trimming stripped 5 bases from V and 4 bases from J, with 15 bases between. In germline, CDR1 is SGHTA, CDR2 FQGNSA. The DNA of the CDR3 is TGTGCCAGCAGCATTGGGGTAAACCCCGGAAACACCATATATTTT. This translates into CASSIGVNPGNTIYF.

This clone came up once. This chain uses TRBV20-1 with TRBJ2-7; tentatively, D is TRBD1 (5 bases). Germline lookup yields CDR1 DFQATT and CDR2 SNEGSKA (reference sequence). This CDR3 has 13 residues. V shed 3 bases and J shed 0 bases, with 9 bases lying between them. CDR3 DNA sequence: TGCAGTGCTAGTGACAGAGTCTCCTACGAGCAGTACTTC. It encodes CSASDRVSYEQYF.

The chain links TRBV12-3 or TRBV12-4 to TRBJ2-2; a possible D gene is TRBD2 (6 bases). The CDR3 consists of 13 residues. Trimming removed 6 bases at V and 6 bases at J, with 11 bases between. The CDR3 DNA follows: TGTGCCAGCAGATGGGGGGAGGCCGGGGAGCTGTTTTTT. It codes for CASRWGEAGELFF.

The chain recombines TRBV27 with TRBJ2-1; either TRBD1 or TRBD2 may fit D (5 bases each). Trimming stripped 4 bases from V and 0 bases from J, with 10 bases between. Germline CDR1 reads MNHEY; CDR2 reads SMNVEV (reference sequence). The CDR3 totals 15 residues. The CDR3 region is CASSSGQSSYNEQFF. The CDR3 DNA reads TGTGCCAGCAGTTCGGGGCAGAGCTCCTACAATGAGCAGTTCTTC.

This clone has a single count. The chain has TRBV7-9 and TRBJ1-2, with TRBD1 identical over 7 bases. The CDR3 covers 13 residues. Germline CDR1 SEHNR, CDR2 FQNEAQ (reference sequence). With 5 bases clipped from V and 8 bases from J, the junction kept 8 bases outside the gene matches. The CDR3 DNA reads TGTGCCAGCAGCCTAACAGGGGTCGGAGGCTACACCTTC. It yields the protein CASSLTGVGGYTF.

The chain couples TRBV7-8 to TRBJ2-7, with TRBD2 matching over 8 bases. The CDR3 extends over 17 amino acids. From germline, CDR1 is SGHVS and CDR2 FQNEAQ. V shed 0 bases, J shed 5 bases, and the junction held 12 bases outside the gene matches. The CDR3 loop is CASSLAPGGGKVDEQYF. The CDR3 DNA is TGTGCCAGCAGCTTAGCCCCCGGCGGGGGGAAAGTCGACGAGCAGTACTTC.

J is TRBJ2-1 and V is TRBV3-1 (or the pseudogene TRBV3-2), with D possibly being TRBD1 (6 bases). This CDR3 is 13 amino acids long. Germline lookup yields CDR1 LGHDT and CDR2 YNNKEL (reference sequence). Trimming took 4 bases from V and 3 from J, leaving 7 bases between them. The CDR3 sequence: CASSRQDYNEQFF. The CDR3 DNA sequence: TGTGCCAGCAGCCGACAGGACTACAATGAGCAGTTCTTC.

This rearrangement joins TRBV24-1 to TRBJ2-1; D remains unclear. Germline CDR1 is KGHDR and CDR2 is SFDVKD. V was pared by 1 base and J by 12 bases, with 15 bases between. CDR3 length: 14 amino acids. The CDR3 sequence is CATSDFRQFARQFF. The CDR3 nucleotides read TGTGCCACCAGTGATTTTAGGCAGTTCGCAAGGCAGTTCTTC.

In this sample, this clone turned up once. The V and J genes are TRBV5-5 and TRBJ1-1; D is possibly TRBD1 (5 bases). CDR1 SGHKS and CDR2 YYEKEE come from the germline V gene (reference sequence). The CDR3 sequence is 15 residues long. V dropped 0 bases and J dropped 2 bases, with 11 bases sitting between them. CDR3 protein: CASSLGTFLNTEAFF. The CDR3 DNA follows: TGTGCCAGCAGCTTGGGGACATTCCTTAACACTGAAGCTTTCTTT. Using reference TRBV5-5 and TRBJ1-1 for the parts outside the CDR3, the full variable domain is DAGVTQSPTHLIKTRGQQVTLRCSPISGHKSVSWYQQVLGQGPQFIFQYYEKEERGRGNFPDRFSARQFPNYSSELNVNALLLGDSALYLCASSLGTFLNTEAFFGQGTRLTVV.

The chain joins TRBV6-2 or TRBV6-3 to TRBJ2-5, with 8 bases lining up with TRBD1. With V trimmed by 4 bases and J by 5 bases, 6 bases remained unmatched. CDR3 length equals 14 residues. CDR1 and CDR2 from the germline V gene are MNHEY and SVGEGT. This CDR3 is CASSLTGVRETQYF. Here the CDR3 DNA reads TGTGCCAGCAGTTTGACAGGGGTGAGGGAGACCCAGTACTTC.

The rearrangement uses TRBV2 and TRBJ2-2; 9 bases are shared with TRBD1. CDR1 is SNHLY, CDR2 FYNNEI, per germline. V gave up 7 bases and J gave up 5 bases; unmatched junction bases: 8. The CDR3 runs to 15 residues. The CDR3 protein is CASMGDRVSTGELFF. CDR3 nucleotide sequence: TGTGCCAGCATGGGGGACAGGGTCTCTACCGGGGAGCTGTTTTTT. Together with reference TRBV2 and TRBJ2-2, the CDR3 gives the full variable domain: EPEVTQTPSHQVTQMGQEVILRCVPISNHLYFYWYRQILGQKVEFLVSFYNNEISEKSEIFDDQFSVERPDGSNFTLKIRSTKLEDSAMYFCASMGDRVSTGELFFGEGSRLTVL.

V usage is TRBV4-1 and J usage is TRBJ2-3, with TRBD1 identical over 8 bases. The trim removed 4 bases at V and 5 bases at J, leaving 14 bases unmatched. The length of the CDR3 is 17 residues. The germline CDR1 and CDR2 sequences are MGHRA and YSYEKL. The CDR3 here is CASSRGGAGGPEDTQYF. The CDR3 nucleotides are TGCGCCAGCAGCCGAGGAGGTGCAGGGGGCCCCGAAGATACGCAGTATTTT.

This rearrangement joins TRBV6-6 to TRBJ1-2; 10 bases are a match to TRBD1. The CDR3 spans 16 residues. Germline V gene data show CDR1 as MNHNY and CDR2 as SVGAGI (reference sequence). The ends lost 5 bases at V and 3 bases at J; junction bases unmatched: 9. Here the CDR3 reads CASSRPGQGNHYGYTF. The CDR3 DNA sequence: TGTGCCAGCAGTCGGCCGGGACAGGGGAATCACTATGGCTACACCTTC.

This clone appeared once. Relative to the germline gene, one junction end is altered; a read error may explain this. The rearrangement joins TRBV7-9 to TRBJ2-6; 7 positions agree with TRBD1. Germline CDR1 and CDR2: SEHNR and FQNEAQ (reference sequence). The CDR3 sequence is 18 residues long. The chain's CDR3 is CASSTLGTVNSGANVLAF. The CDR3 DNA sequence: TGTGCCAGCAGCACCCTGGGGACAGTCAACTCTGGGGCCAACGTCCTGGCTTTC.

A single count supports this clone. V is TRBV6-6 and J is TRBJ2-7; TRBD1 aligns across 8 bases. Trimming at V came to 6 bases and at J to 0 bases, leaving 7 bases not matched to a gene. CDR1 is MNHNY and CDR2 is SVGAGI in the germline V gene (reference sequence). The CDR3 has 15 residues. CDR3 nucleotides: TGTGCCAGCAGACCCGGGACAGGATCCTCCTACGAGCAGTACTTC. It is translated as CASRPGTGSSYEQYF.

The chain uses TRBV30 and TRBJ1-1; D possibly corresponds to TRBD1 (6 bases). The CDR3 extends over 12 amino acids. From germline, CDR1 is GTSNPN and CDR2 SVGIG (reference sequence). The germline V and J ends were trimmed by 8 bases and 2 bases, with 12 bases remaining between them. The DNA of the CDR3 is TGTGCCAGAGGGGGACAAAACACTGAAGCTTTCTTT. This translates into CARGGQNTEAFF.

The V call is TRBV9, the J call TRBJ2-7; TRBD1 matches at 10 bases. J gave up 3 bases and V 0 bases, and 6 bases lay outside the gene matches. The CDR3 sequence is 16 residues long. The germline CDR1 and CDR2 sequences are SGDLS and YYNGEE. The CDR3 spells CASSVGTTGGNYEQYF. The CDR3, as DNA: TGTGCCAGCAGCGTAGGTACGACAGGGGGCAACTACGAGCAGTACTTC.

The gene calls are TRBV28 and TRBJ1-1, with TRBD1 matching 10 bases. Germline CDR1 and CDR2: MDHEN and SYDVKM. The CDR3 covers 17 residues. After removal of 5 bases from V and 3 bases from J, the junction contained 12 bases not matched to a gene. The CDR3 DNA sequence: TGTGCCAGCAGTCTAAGACAGGGGGCGTTGGGAGACACTGAAGCTTTCTTT. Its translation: CASSLRQGALGDTEAFF.

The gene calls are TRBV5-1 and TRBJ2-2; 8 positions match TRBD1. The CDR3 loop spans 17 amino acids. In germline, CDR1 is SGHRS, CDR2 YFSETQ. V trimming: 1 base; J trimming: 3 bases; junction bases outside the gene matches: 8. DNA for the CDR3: TGCGCCAGCAGCTTGACGGTTCAGGGGGCCGACACCGGGGAGCTGTTTTTT. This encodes CASSLTVQGADTGELFF.